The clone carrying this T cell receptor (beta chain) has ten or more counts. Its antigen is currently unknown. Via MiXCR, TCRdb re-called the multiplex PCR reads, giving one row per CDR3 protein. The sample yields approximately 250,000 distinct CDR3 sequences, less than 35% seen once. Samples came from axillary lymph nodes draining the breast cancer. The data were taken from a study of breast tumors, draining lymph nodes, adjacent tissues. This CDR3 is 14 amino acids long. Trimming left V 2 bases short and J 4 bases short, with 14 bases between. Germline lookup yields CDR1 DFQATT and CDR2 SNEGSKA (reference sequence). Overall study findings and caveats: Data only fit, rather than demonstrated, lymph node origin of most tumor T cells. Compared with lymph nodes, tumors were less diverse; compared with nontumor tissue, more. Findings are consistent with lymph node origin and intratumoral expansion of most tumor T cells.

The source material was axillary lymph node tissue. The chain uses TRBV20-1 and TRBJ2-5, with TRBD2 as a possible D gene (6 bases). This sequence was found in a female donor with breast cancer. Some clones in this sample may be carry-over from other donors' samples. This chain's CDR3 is CSARKASVRETQYF. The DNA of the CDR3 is TGCAGTGCTAGAAAGGCTAGCGTGAGAGAGACCCAGTACTTC.